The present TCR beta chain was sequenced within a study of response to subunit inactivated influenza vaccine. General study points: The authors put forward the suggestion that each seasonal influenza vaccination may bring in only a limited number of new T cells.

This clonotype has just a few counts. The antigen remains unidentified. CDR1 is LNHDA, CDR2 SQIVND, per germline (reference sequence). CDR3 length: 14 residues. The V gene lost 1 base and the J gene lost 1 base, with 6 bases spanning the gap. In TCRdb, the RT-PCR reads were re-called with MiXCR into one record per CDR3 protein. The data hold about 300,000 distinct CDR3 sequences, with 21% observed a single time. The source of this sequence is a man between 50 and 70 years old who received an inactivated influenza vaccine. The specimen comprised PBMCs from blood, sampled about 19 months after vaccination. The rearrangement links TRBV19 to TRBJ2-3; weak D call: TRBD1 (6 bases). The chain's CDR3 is CASSIGQGTDTQYF. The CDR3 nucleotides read TGTGCCAGTAGTATAGGACAGGGCACAGATACGCAGTATTTT.